These 12 T cell receptor beta chains were all obtained from the same sample, sequenced in a study of patients and donors after allogeneic stem cell transplantation. TCRdb processed the RT-PCR reads anew with MiXCR; each CDR3 protein has one entry. Of about 960,000 distinct CDR3 sequences in the sample, about a sixth were seen once. Sequencing was performed on blood, either unsorted or a sorted T cell fraction (not recorded which). Receptor source: a human donor who was either an allogeneic HSCT recipient or a stem cell or donor lymphocyte infusion donor (not recorded which). It is not recorded whose cells these are; they may come from a transplant donor.

The CDR3 spells CSARGGDLAAVLMAGYTF. The CDR3 DNA follows: TGCAGTGCTAGAGGAGGGGACCTAGCCGCGGTTTTAATGGCTGGCTACACCTTC. V and J are TRBV20-1 and TRBJ1-2, with a possible D match to TRBD1 (5 bases). Germline V gene lookup returns CDR1 DFQATT and CDR2 SNEGSKA (reference sequence). The V gene lost 1 base and the J gene lost 7 bases, with 28 bases spanning the gap. The CDR3 loop spans 18 amino acids.

This clonotype was seen a few times. The CDR3 DNA sequence: TGTGCCAGCAGCGTAGGGGAGGGTAGGTCCTACGAGCAGTACTTC. It is translated as CASSVGEGRSYEQYF. The V gene is TRBV9, the J gene TRBJ2-7; 7 positions agree with TRBD2. CDR1 SGDLS and CDR2 YYNGEE come from the germline V gene. CDR3 length: 15 residues. Trimming cost V 0 bases and J 1 base; bases outside gene matches: 4. Combining the CDR3 with reference TRBV9 and TRBJ2-7 gives the whole variable domain DSGVTQTPKHLITATGQRVTLRCSPRSGDLSVYWYQQSLDQGLQFLIQYYNGEERAKGNILERFSAQQFPDLHSELNLSSLELGDSALYFCASSVGEGRSYEQYFGPGTRLTVT.

This clonotype was seen more than once but under ten times. The chain couples TRBV15 to TRBJ1-1; D not resolved. The CDR3 loop spans 13 amino acids. V was trimmed by 0 bases and J by 4 bases, leaving 6 bases between them. CDR1 and CDR2 from the germline V gene are LNHNV and YYDKDF (reference sequence). The CDR3 bases are TGTGCCACCAGCAGAGATGGGAGCACTGAAGCTTTCTTT. It codes for CATSRDGSTEAFF.

A few counts support this clonotype. The chain has TRBV3-1 and TRBJ1-2; weak D call: TRBD1 (5 bases). CDR3 length: 16 amino acids. Germline V gene lookup returns CDR1 LGHDT and CDR2 YNNKEL (reference sequence). The ends were cut back, 4 bases at V and 4 bases at J, with 19 bases in the middle. CDR3 in DNA: TGTGCCAGCAGCCTCGAGAGCGGGGGAGGGCCCTATGGCTACACCTTC. Its translation is CASSLESGGGPYGYTF.

Many counts were recorded for this clonotype. The rearrangement uses TRBV12-3 or TRBV12-4 and TRBJ1-1; D not certain. V lost 2 bases to trimming and J lost 4 bases, with 11 bases between them. The CDR3 covers 14 residues. CDR3 coding DNA: TGTGCCAGCAGTTTAATCTCAGGTGCCACTGAAGCTTTCTTT. Residues: CASSLISGATEAFF.

This clonotype has just a few counts. The chain carries TRBV10-3 and TRBJ2-1, with 11 bases identical to TRBD2. V was pared by 3 bases and J by 3 bases, with 7 bases of the junction left unmatched. The CDR3 runs to 17 residues. CDR1 ENHRY and CDR2 SYGVKD come from the germline V gene. CDR3: CAISELAGDDFYNEQFF. In nucleotides, the CDR3 is TGTGCCATCAGTGAACTAGCGGGAGATGACTTCTACAATGAGCAGTTCTTC.

The J gene is TRBJ1-6, the V gene TRBV20-1; 8 positions match TRBD1. The CDR3 spans 15 residues. The junction had 4 bases not matched to a gene; V was cut back by 0 bases and J by 6 bases. The germline gives CDR1 DFQATT, CDR2 SNEGSKA (reference sequence). The DNA for the CDR3 is TGCAGTGCTAGAGATGACAGGGGTCGTAATTCACCCCTCCACTTT. Amino acids: CSARDDRGRNSPLHF.

This clonotype showed up just a few times. The chain recombines TRBV12-3 or TRBV12-4 with TRBJ1-2; possible D gene TRBD1, 6 bases. Between the trimmed V and J ends, which lost 10 bases and 3 bases, there was a span of 21 bases. CDR3 length equals 15 residues. This CDR3 is CATTTPTTGYYGYTF. CDR3 in DNA: TGTGCCACCACCACACCCACTACAGGGTACTATGGCTACACCTTC.

The genes are TRBV20-1 and TRBJ1-5, with 9 bases fitting TRBD1. J gave up 2 bases and V 4 bases, and 6 bases lay outside the gene matches. CDR1 DFQATT and CDR2 SNEGSKA come from the germline V gene (reference sequence). This CDR3 is built from 15 residues. CDR3 sequence reads: CSAMTGGLGNQPQHF. In DNA form, the CDR3 reads TGCAGTGCTATGACAGGGGGACTAGGCAATCAGCCCCAGCATTTT.

This clonotype has more than one count but fewer than ten. The chain has TRBV9 and TRBJ2-3; 8 nucleotides match TRBD2. J lost 4 bases, V lost 3 bases, and 7 bases had no gene match. CDR1 is SGDLS and CDR2 is YYNGEE in the germline V gene. The CDR3 totals 15 residues. This CDR3 reads CASSAGTRSSDTQYF. In nucleotides, the CDR3 is TGTGCCAGCAGCGCCGGGACTAGGTCGTCAGATACGCAGTATTTT.

In this sample, this clonotype turned up a few times. The chain links TRBV4-1 to TRBJ1-1, with no clear D. In germline, CDR1 is MGHRA, CDR2 YSYEKL. Trimming removed 0 bases at V and 7 bases at J, with 15 bases between. The CDR3 extends over 15 amino acids. CDR3 loop: CASSQESYGDHEAFF. CDR3 sequence (DNA): TGCGCCAGCAGCCAAGAGTCCTACGGGGATCATGAAGCTTTCTTT.

This chain's CDR3 is CAIRGSVGKAFF. The CDR3 region has the DNA TGTGCCATCAGGGGGTCTGTTGGGAAAGCTTTCTTT. V and J are TRBV10-3 and TRBJ1-1; D ambiguous. V lost 6 bases to trimming and J lost 9 bases, with 14 bases between them. Germline assignment: CDR1 ENHRY and CDR2 SYGVKD. This CDR3 has 12 residues.